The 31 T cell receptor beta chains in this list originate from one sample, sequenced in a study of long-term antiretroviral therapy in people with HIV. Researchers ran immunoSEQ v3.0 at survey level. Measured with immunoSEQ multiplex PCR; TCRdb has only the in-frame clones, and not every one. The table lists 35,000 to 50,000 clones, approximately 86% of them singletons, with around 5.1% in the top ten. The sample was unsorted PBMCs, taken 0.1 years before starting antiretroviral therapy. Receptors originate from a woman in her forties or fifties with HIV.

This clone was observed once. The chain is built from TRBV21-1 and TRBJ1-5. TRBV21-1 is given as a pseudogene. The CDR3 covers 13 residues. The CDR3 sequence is CASSSQPYQPQHF. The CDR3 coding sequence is TGTGCCAGCAGCAGCCAGCCGTATCAGCCCCAGCATTTT.

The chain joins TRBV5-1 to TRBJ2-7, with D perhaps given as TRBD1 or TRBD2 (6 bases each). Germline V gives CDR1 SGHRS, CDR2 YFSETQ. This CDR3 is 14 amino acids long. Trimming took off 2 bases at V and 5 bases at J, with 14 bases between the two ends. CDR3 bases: TGCGCCAGCAGCTTCTGGGGGGCGCAAAACGAGCAGTACTTC. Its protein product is CASSFWGAQNEQYF.

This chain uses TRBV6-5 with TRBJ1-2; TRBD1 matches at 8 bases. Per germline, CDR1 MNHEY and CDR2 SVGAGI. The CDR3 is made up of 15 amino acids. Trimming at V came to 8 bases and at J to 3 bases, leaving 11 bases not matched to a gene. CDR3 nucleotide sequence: TGTGCCAGCCAAGAGTCAGGGGGCGCCTACTATGGCTACACCTTC. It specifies CASQESGGAYYGYTF.

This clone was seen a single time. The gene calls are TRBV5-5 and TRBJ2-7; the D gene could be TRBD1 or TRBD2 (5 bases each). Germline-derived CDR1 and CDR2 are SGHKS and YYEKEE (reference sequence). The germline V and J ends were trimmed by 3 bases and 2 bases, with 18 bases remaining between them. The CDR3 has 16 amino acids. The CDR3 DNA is TGTGCCAGCAGCTCGTCCGGGACGACGACTACCTACGAGCAGTACTTC. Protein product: CASSSSGTTTTYEQYF. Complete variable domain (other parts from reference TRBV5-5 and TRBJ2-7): DAGVTQSPTHLIKTRGQQVTLRCSPISGHKSVSWYQQVLGQGPQFIFQYYEKEERGRGNFPDRFSARQFPNYSSELNVNALLLGDSALYLCASSSSGTTTTYEQYFGPGTRLTVT.

DNA of the CDR3: TGTGCCAGCAGCCAAGATAGCGGGAGTTACAATGAGCAGTTCTTC. The encoded protein is CASSQDSGSYNEQFF. The chain carries TRBV14 and TRBJ2-1, with 9 nucleotides matching TRBD2. Losses at the gene ends were 0 bases for V and 4 bases for J; bases not matched to a gene: 1. The CDR3 has 15 residues. CDR1 SGHDN and CDR2 FVKESK come from the germline V gene.

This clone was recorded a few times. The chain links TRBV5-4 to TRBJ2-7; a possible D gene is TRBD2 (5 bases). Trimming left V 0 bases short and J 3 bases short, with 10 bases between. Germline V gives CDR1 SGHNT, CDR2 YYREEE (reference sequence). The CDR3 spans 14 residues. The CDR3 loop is CASSLAERFYEQYF. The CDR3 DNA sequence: TGTGCCAGCAGCTTGGCCGAGCGGTTCTACGAGCAGTACTTC.

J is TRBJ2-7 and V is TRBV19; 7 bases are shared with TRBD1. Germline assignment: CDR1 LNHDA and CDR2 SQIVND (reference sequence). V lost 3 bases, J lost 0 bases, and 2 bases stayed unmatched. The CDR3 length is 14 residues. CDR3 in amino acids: CASSMTGFSYEQYF. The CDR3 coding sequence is TGTGCCAGTAGTATGACAGGGTTCTCCTACGAGCAGTACTTC. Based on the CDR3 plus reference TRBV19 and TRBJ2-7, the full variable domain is DGGITQSPKYLFRKEGQNVTLSCEQNLNHDAMYWYRQDPGQGLRLIYYSQIVNDFQKGDIAEGYSVSREKKESFPLTVTSAQKNPTAFYLCASSMTGFSYEQYFGPGTRLTVT.

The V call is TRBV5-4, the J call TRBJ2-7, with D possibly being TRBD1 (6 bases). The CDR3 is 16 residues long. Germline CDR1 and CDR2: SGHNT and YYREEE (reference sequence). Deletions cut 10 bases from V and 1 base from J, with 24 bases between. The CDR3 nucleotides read TGTGCCTGGTCCTTGGGTGAAAACAGGGCATCCTACGAGCAGTACTTC. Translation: CAWSLGENRASYEQYF.

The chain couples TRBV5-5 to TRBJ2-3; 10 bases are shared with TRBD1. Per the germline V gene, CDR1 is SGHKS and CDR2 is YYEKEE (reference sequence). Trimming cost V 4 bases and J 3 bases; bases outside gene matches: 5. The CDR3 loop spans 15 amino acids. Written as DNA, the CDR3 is TGTGCCAGCAGCCTGGGGACAGGGGTAACAGATACGCAGTATTTT. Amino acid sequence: CASSLGTGVTDTQYF.

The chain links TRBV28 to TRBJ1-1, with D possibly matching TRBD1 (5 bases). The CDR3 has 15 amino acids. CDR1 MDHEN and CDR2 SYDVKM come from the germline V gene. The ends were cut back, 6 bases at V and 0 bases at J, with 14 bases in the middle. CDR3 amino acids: CASRVSGALNTEAFF. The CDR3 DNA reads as TGTGCCAGCAGGGTCAGCGGGGCACTGAACACTGAAGCTTTCTTT.

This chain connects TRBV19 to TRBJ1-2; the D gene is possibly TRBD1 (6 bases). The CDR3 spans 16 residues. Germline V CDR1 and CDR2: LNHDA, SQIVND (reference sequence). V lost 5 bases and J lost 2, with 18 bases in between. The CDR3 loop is CASSGNKVTGNYGYTF. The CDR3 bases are TGTGCCAGTAGTGGCAATAAAGTTACAGGGAACTATGGCTACACCTTC. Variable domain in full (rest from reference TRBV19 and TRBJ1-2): DGGITQSPKYLFRKEGQNVTLSCEQNLNHDAMYWYRQDPGQGLRLIYYSQIVNDFQKGDIAEGYSVSREKKESFPLTVTSAQKNPTAFYLCASSGNKVTGNYGYTFGSGTRLTVV.

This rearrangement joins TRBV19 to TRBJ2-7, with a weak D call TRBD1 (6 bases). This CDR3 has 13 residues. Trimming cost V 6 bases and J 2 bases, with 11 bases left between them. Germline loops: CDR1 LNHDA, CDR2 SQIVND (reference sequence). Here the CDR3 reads CASSDRDTYEQYF. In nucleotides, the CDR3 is TGTGCCAGTAGCGACCGGGACACCTACGAGCAGTACTTC.

The CDR3 DNA sequence: TGTGCCAGCAGCTCTCCGGTAGTCGGGGGTTCAACTAATGAAAAACTGTTTTTT. This sequence encodes CASSSPVVGGSTNEKLFF. The chain couples TRBV7-9 to TRBJ1-4, with D perhaps TRBD1 (5 bases). V dropped 4 bases and J dropped 0 bases, with 18 bases sitting between them. This CDR3 is 18 amino acids long. Germline V gene lookup returns CDR1 SEHNR and CDR2 FQNEAQ (reference sequence).

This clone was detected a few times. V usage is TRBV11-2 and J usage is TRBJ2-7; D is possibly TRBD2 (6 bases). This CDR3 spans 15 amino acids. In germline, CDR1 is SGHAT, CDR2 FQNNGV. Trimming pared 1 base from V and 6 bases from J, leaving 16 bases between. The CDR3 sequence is CASSLGGGAGSEQYF. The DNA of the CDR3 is TGTGCCAGCAGCTTAGGTGGCGGGGCCGGCAGCGAGCAGTACTTC.

The CDR3 here is CASSLAGGRPTTDTQYF. In DNA, the CDR3 is TGTGCCAGCAGCCTGGCGGGGGGGAGACCCACTACAGATACGCAGTATTTT. The chain couples TRBV4-2 to TRBJ2-3, with 9 bases that match TRBD2. The CDR3 is 17 residues long. The germline CDR1 and CDR2 sequences are LGHNA and YNFKEQ. Trimming cost V 4 bases and J 3 bases; bases outside gene matches: 11.

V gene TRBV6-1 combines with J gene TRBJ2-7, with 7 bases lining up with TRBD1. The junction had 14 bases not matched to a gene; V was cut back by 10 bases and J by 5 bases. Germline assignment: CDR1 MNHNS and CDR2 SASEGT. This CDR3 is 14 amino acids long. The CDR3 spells CATHSRGWADEQYF. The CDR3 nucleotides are TGTGCCACCCACTCCAGGGGGTGGGCGGACGAGCAGTACTTC.

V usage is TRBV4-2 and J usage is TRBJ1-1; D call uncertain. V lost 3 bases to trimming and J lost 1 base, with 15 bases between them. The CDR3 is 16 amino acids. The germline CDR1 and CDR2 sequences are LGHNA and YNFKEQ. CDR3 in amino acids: CASSQKRVGQNTEAFF. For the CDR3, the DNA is TGTGCCAGCAGCCAGAAGAGGGTAGGGCAGAACACTGAAGCTTTCTTT.

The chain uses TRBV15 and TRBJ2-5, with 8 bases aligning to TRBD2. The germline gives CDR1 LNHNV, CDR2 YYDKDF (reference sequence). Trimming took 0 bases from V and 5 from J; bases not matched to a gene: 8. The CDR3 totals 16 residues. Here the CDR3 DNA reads TGTGCCACCAGCAGAGATTTGGCGGGGGGCAGGGAGACCCAGTACTTC. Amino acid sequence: CATSRDLAGGRETQYF.

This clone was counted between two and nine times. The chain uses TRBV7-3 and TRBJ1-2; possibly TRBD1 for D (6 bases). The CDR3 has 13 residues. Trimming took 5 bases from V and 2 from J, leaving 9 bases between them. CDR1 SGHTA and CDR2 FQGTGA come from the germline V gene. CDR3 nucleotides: TGTGCCAGCAGCGGGGACACCAACTATGGCTACACCTTC. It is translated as CASSGDTNYGYTF.

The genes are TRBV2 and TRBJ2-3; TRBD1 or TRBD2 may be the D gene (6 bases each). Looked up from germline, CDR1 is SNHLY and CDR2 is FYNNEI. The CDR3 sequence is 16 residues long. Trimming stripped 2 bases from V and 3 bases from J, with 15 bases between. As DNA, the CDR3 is TGTGCCAGCAGTGAACTTGGGGGGCCGACGACAGATACGCAGTATTTT. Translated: CASSELGGPTTDTQYF.

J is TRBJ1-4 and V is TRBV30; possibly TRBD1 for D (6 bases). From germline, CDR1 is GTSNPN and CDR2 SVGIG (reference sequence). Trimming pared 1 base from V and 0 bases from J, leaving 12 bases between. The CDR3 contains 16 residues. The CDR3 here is CAWSDTGGPTNEKLFF. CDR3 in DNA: TGTGCCTGGAGTGATACCGGGGGCCCAACTAATGAAAAACTGTTTTTT.

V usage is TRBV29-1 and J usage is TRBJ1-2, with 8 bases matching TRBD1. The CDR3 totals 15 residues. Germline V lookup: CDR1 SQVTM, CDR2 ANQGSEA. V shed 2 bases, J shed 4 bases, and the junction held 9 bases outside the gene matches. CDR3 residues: CSVELTWTGTYGYTF. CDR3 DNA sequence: TGCAGCGTTGAACTCACCTGGACAGGGACCTATGGCTACACCTTC.

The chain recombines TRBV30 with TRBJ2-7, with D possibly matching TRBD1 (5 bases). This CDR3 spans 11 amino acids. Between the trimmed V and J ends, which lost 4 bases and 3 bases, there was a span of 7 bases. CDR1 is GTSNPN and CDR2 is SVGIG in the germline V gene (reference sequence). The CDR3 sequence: CAWITGYEQYF. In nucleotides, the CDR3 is TGTGCCTGGATTACAGGCTACGAGCAGTACTTC.

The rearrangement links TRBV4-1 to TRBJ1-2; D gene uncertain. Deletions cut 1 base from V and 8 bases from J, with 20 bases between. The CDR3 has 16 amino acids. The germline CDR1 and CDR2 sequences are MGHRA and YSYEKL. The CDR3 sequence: CASSQGPRRPSDGYTF. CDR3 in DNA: TGCGCCAGCAGCCAAGGTCCTAGAAGGCCCTCGGACGGCTACACCTTC.

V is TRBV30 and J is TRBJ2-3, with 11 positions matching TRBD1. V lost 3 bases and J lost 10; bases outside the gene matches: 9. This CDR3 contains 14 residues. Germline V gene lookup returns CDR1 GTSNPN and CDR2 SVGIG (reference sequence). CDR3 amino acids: CAWRPPGTGGAQYF. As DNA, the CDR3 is TGTGCCTGGAGACCCCCCGGGACAGGGGGTGCGCAGTATTTT.

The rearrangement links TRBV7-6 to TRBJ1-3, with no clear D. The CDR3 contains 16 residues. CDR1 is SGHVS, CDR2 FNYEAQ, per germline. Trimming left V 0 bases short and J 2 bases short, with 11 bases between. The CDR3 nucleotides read TGTGCCAGCAGCTTAGCTGTGCCTGCGGCTGGAAACACCATATATTTT. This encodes CASSLAVPAAGNTIYF.

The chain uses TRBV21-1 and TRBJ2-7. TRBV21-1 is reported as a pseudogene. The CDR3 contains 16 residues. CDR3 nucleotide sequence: TGTGCCAGCAGCAAAGAAGGGGACGGACGATTCTACGAGCAGTACTTC. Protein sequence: CASSKEGDGRFYEQYF.

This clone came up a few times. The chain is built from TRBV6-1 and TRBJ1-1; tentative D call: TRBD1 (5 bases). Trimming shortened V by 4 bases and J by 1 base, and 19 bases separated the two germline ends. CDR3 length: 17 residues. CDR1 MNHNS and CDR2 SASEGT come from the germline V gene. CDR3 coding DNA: TGTGCCAGCAGTGTCCTTAGCTACAGGTCCGGGAACACTGAAGCTTTCTTT. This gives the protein CASSVLSYRSGNTEAFF.

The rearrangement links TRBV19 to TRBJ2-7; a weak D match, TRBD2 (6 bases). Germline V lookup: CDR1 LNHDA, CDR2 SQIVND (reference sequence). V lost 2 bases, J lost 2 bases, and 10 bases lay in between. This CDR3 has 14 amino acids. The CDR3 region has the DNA TGTGCCAGTAGTATATCGGGAGAGGCCTACGAGCAGTACTTC. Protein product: CASSISGEAYEQYF.

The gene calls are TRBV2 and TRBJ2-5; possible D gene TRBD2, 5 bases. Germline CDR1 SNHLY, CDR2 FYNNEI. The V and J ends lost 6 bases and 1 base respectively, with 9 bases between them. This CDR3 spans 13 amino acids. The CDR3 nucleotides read TGTGCCAGCAGACGGGATTTCCAAGAGACCCAGTACTTC. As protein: CASRRDFQETQYF.

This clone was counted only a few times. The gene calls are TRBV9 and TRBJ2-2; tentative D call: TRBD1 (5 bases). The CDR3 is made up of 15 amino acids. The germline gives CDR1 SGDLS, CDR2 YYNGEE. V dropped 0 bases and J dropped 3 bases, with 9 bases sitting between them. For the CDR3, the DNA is TGTGCCAGCAGCGTAGCTCCCAGGGACACCGGGGAGCTGTTTTTT. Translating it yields CASSVAPRDTGELFF.